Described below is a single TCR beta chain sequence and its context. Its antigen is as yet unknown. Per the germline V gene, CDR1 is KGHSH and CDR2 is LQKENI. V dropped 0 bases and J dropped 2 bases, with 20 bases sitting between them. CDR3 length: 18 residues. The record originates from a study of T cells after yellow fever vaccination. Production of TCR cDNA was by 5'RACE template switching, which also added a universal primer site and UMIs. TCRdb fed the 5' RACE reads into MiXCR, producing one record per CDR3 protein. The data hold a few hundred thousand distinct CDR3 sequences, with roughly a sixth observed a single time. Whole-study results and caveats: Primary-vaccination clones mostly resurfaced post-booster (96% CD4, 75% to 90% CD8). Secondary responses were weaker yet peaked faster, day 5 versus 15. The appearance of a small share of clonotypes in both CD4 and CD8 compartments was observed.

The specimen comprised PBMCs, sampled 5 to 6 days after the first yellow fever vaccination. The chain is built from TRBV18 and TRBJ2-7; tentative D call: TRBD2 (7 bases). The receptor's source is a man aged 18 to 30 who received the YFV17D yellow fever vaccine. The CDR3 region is CASSPPSGGLRRPYEQYF. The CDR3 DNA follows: TGTGCCAGCTCACCACCGTCCGGGGGGCTGCGACGACCCTACGAGCAGTACTTC.